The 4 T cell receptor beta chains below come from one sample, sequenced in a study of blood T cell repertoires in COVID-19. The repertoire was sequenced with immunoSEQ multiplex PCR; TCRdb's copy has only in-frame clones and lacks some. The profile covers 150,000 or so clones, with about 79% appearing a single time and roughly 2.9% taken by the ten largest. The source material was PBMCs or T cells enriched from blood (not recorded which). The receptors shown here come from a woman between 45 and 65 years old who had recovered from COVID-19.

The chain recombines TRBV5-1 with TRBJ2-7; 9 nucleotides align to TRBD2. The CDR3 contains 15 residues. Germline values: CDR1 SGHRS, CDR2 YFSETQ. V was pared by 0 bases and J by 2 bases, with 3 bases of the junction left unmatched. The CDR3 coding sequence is TGCGCCAGCAGCTTGGTGACTAGCGGAACCTACGAGCAGTACTTC. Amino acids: CASSLVTSGTYEQYF.

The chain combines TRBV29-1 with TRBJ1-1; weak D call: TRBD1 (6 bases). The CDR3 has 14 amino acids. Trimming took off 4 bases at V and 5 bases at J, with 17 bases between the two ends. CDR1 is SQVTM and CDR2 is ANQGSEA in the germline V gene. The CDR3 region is CSVGGHPVETEAFF. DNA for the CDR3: TGCAGCGTTGGGGGACACCCCGTAGAGACTGAAGCTTTCTTT.

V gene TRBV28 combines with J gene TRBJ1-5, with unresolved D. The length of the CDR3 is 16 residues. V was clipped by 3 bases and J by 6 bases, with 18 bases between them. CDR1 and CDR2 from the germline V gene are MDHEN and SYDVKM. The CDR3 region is CASSFQSRGGGQPQHF. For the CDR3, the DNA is TGTGCCAGCAGTTTTCAAAGCAGAGGCGGCGGTCAGCCCCAGCATTTT.

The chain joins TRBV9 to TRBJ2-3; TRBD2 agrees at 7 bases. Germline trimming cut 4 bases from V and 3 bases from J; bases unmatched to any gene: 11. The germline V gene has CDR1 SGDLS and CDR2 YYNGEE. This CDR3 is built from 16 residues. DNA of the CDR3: TGTGCCAGCAGCCTATCCAGCGGGGTGAGGACAGATACGCAGTATTTT. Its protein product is CASSLSSGVRTDTQYF.